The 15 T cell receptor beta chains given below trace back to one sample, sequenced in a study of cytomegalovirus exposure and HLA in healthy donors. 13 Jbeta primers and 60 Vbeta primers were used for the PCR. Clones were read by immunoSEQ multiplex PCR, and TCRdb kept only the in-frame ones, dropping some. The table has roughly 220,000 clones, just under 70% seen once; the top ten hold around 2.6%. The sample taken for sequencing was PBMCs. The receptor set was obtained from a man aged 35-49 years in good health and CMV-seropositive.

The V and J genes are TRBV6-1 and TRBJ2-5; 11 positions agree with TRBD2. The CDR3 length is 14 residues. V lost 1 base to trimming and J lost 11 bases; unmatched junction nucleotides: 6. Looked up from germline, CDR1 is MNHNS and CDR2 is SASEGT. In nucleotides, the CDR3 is TGTGCCAGCAGTGAAGTGGTAGCGGGGGGGGAGCAGTACTTC. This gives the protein CASSEVVAGGEQYF.

The CDR3: CASSPRRVYTEAFF. CDR3 bases: TGTGCCAGCAGCCCAAGGAGGGTGTACACTGAAGCTTTCTTT. The chain recombines TRBV14 with TRBJ1-1; D gene unclear. V lost 4 bases and J 3 bases, leaving 12 bases between the germline ends. The germline V gene encodes CDR1 SGHDN and CDR2 FVKESK. CDR3 length: 14 residues. The complete variable domain, with remaining parts taken from reference TRBV14 and TRBJ1-1, reads EAGVTQFPSHSVIEKGQTVTLRCDPISGHDNLYWYRRVMGKEIKFLLHFVKESKQDESGMPNNRFLAERTGGTYSTLKVQPAELEDSGVYFCASSPRRVYTEAFFGQGTRLTVV.

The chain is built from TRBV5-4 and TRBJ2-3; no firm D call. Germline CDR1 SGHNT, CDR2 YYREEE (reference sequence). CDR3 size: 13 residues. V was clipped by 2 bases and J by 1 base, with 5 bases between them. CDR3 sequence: CASSFIGTDTQYF. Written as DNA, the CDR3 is TGTGCCAGCAGCTTCATAGGCACAGATACGCAGTATTTT.

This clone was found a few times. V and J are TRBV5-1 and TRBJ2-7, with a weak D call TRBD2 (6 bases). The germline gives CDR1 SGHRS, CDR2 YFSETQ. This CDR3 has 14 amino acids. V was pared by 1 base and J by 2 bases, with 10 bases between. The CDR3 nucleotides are TGCGCCAGCAGCTTGTTGGGCGGGACCTACGAGCAGTACTTC. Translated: CASSLLGGTYEQYF.

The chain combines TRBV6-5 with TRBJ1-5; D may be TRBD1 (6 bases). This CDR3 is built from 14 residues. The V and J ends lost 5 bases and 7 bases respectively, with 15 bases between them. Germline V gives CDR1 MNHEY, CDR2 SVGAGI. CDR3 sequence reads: CASSPQGIGQPQHF. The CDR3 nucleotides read TGTGCCAGCAGTCCCCAGGGGATCGGGCAGCCCCAGCATTTT.

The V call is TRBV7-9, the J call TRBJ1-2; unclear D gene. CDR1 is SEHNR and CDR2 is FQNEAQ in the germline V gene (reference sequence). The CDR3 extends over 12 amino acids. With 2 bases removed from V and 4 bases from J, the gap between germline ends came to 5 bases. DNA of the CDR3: TGTGCCAGCAGCTTATACAGCTATGGCTACACCTTC. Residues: CASSLYSYGYTF.

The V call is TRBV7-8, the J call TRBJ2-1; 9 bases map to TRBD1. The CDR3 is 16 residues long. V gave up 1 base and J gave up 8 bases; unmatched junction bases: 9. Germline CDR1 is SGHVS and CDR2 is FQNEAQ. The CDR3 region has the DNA TGTGCCAGCAGCTTAGGGAGAAAGGGACAGGGTTATGAGCAGTTCTTC. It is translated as CASSLGRKGQGYEQFF.

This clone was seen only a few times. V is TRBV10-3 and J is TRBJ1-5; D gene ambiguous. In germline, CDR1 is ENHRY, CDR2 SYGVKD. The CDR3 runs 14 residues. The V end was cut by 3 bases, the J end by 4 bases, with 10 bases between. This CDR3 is CAISDFGYNQPQHF. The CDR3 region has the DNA TGTGCCATCAGTGACTTCGGGTATAATCAGCCCCAGCATTTT.

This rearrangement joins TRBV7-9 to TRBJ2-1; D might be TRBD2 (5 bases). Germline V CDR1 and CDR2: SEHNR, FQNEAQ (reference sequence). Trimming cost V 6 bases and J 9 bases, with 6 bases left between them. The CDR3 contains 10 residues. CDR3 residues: CASSGGEQFF. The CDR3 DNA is TGTGCCAGCAGTGGAGGTGAGCAGTTCTTC.

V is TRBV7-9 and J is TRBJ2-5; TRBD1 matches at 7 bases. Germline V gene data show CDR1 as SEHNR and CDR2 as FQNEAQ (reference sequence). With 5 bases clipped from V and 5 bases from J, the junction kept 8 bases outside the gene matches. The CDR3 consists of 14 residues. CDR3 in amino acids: CASSPGTEGETQYF. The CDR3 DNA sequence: TGTGCCAGCAGCCCCGGGACAGAGGGGGAGACCCAGTACTTC.

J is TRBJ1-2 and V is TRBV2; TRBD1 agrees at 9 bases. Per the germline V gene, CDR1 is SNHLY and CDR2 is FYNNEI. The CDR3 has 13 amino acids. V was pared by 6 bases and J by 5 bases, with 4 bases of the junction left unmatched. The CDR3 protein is CASRGGQGYGYTF. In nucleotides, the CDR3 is TGTGCCAGCAGGGGCGGACAGGGGTATGGCTACACCTTC.

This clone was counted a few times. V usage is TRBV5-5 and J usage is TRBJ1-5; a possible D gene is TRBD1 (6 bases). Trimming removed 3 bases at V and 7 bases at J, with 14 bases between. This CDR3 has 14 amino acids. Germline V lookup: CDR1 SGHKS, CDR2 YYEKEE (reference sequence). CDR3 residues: CASSSGVGGQPQHF. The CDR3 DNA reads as TGTGCCAGCAGCTCAGGGGTTGGAGGACAGCCCCAGCATTTT.

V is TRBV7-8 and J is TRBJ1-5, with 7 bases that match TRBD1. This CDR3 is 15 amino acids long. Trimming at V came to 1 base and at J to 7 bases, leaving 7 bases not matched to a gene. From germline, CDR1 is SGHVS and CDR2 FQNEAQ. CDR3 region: CASSLVDRAYQPQHF. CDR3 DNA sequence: TGTGCCAGCAGCTTAGTTGACAGGGCATACCAGCCCCAGCATTTT.

CDR3 loop: CSVGRTGEGTDTQYF. Written as DNA, the CDR3 is TGCAGCGTTGGCCGGACAGGGGAGGGCACAGATACGCAGTATTTT. The rearrangement joins TRBV29-1 to TRBJ2-3, with 9 bases lining up with TRBD1. CDR3 length: 15 residues. Germline V lookup: CDR1 SQVTM, CDR2 ANQGSEA. After removal of 4 bases from V and 1 base from J, the junction contained 6 bases not matched to a gene.

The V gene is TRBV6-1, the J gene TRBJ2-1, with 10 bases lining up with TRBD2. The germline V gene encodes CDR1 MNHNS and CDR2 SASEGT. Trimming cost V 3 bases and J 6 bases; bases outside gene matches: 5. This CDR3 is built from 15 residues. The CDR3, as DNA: TGTGCCAGCAGTGATCCGGGACTAGCGCCCAATGAGCAGTTCTTC. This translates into CASSDPGLAPNEQFF.